A selection of T cell receptor beta chains follows, all from one sample in a study of response to subunit inactivated influenza vaccine. TCRdb called the RT-PCR reads again in MiXCR, with one record for every CDR3 protein. The sample yields 400,000 to 550,000 distinct CDR3 sequences, less than 30% seen once. Sequences were derived from CD4+ T cells sorted from PBMCs, sampled roughly 5 days after vaccination. The origin of the receptors is a man aged 50-59 years who received an inactivated influenza vaccine. Both conserved end residues are part of each CDR3. Fields, in order: V gene, D gene, J gene, clone size, CDR3 protein, CDR3 DNA. A D gene is named only where the DNA matches it firmly. Not every row has a clone size; where given, it reads once, few, many or a size class.

>TRBV12-3/TRBV12-4|-|TRBJ2-7|-
CASSGGREQYF
TGTGCCAGCAGTGGAGGGAGAGAGCAGTACTTC
>TRBV12-3/TRBV12-4|-|TRBJ2-2|-
CASSFISGTTGELFF
TGTGCCAGCAGTTTTATATCCGGGACCACCGGGGAGCTGTTTTTT
>TRBV4-2|TRBD2|TRBJ2-7|few
CASSYGLADVYEQYF
TGTGCCAGCAGCTATGGACTAGCGGATGTCTACGAGCAGTACTTC
>TRBV20-1|TRBD1|TRBJ1-1|-
CSASLTGVGPEAFF
TGCAGTGCTAGTCTCACAGGGGTAGGTCCTGAAGCTTTCTTT
>TRBV7-2|TRBD1|TRBJ1-1|few
CASSQRQGPRAEAFF
TGTGCCAGCAGCCAACGACAGGGGCCTCGGGCTGAAGCTTTCTTT
>TRBV4-2|-|TRBJ1-2|few
CASSQVLIPDPGRGYGYTF
TGTGCCAGCAGCCAAGTGCTAATTCCAGACCCGGGGAGGGGATATGGCTACACCTTC
>TRBV6-5|TRBD2|TRBJ2-3|-
CASSYTRGAADTQYF
TGTGCCAGCAGTTACACGCGGGGGGCGGCAGATACGCAGTATTTT
>TRBV5-1|-|TRBJ2-1|once
CASSLVYEPEQFF
TGCGCCAGCAGCTTGGTTTACGAGCCTGAGCAGTTCTTC
>TRBV29-1|-|TRBJ1-2|-
CSVGRGNNYGYTF
TGCAGCGTTGGTCGGGGAAATAACTATGGCTACACCTTC
>TRBV20-1|-|TRBJ2-6|few
CSAREVSGANVLTF
TGCAGTGCTAGAGAGGTCTCTGGGGCCAACGTCCTGACTTTC
>TRBV20-1|-|TRBJ2-4|-
CSARGSDKGAKNIQYF
TGCAGTGCTAGAGGAAGCGATAAGGGGGCCAAAAACATTCAGTACTTC
>TRBV9|TRBD1|TRBJ1-5|-
CASSAGTVNQPQHF
TGTGCCAGCAGCGCCGGGACAGTCAATCAGCCCCAGCATTTT
>TRBV5-4|TRBD1|TRBJ2-2|-
CASSPNGQGSTGELFF
TGTGCCAGCAGCCCGAACGGACAGGGAAGCACCGGGGAGCTGTTTTTT
>TRBV20-1|TRBD2|TRBJ2-7|few
CSARRRGASYEQYF
TGCAGTGCTCGACGGCGGGGGGCCTCCTACGAGCAGTACTTC
>TRBV12-3/TRBV12-4|-|TRBJ1-2|few
CASSYQGNYGYTF
TGTGCCAGCAGTTACCAGGGGAACTATGGCTACACCTTC
>TRBV7-9|TRBD1|TRBJ2-7|-
CASSWDRNYEQYF
TGTGCCAGCAGCTGGGACAGGAACTACGAGCAGTACTTC
>TRBV6-6|TRBD1|TRBJ2-1|once
CASSHPGQGKQFF
TGTGCCAGCAGTCATCCGGGACAGGGGAAGCAGTTCTTC
>TRBV5-1|-|TRBJ2-1|-
CASSLDGGVVNNEQFF
TGCGCCAGCAGCTTGGACGGGGGAGTAGTTAACAATGAGCAGTTCTTC
>TRBV5-5|-|TRBJ1-1|few
CASSALVSRTEAFF
TGTGCCAGCAGCGCCTTGGTGTCGCGGACTGAAGCTTTCTTT
>TRBV25-1|TRBD2|TRBJ2-3|-
CASSSRDYNSKSSQYF
TGTGCCAGCAGCTCCCGGGACTATAACTCCAAATCGTCGCAGTATTTT
>TRBV5-1|-|TRBJ2-1|-
CASSVAVGGNEQFF
TGCGCCAGCAGTGTGGCGGTAGGAGGCAATGAGCAGTTCTTC
>TRBV20-1|TRBD1|TRBJ2-7|-
CSARDPRQGANEQYF
TGCAGTGCTAGAGATCCCAGACAGGGGGCCAACGAGCAGTACTTC
>TRBV12-3/TRBV12-4|-|TRBJ1-2|-
CASSLGTERGYTF
TGTGCCAGCAGTTTAGGAACAGAGAGGGGCTACACCTTC
>TRBV5-1|TRBD1|TRBJ1-2|-
CASSLAGGARFDGYTF
TGCGCCAGCAGCTTGGCAGGGGGCGCGAGATTTGATGGCTACACCTTC
>TRBV29-1|TRBD1|TRBJ2-1|few
CSVGGRGHDNEQFF
TGCAGCGTGGGGGGCAGGGGGCATGACAATGAGCAGTTCTTC
>TRBV11-2|TRBD1|TRBJ2-3|many
CASSLEGGSTDTQYF
TGTGCCAGCAGCTTAGAAGGGGGCTCAACAGATACGCAGTATTTT
>TRBV28|-|TRBJ2-7|many
CASSLAGPYEQYF
TGTGCCAGCAGTTTAGCAGGGCCCTACGAGCAGTACTTC
>TRBV7-9|TRBD1|TRBJ2-5|few
CASSGWMTGTETQYF
TGTGCCAGCAGCGGCTGGATGACAGGGACAGAGACCCAGTACTTC
>TRBV7-8|-|TRBJ2-5|few
CASSLQKTPRRGNETQYF
TGTGCCAGCAGCTTGCAGAAGACCCCCCGCAGGGGAAACGAGACCCAGTACTTC
>TRBV2|TRBD2|TRBJ2-1|-
CASTPGTSGVHEQFF
TGTGCCAGCACCCCCGGGACTAGCGGGGTCCATGAGCAGTTCTTC
>TRBV4-2|-|TRBJ2-7|-
CASSQGYSFEQYF
TGTGCCAGCAGCCAAGGGTACTCCTTCGAGCAGTACTTC
>TRBV5-6|-|TRBJ1-1|-
CASSSGQQLHTEAFF
TGTGCCAGCAGCTCCGGACAGCAACTGCACACTGAAGCTTTCTTT
>TRBV5-5|-|TRBJ2-5|-
CASSSHQPRETQYF
TGTGCCAGCAGCTCCCACCAACCACGGGAGACCCAGTACTTC
>TRBV11-2|TRBD2|TRBJ2-1|-
CASSPILAGNEQFF
TGTGCCAGCAGCCCAATCCTAGCGGGCAATGAGCAGTTCTTC
>TRBV12-3/TRBV12-4|TRBD1|TRBJ1-5|few
CASSTGGSQPQHF
TGTGCCAGCAGTACAGGGGGAAGTCAGCCCCAGCATTTT
>TRBV6-5|-|TRBJ2-2|-
CASSYRGQNTGELFF
TGTGCCAGCAGTTACCGAGGGCAGAACACCGGGGAGCTGTTTTTT
>TRBV4-3|-|TRBJ1-4|few
CASSQDLIATNEKLFF
TGCGCCAGCAGCCAAGATCTGATTGCAACTAATGAAAAACTGTTTTTT
>TRBV24-1|TRBD1|TRBJ2-2|many
CATSDTNTGGPNTGELFF
TGTGCCACCAGTGATACCAACACAGGGGGCCCGAACACCGGGGAGCTGTTTTTT
>TRBV5-4|TRBD2|TRBJ2-5|-
CASSLRGGRGETQYF
TGTGCCAGCAGCTTGCGGGGGGGCCGCGGGGAGACCCAGTACTTC
>TRBV14|-|TRBJ2-3|few
CASSQVEGTATQYF
TGTGCCAGCAGCCAAGTGGAGGGAACTGCCACGCAGTATTTT
>TRBV3-1|-|TRBJ1-1|many
CASSQDLIYSTVNTEAFF
TGTGCCAGCAGCCAAGACTTGATATACTCAACAGTGAACACTGAAGCTTTCTTT
>TRBV10-3|-|TRBJ1-1|few
CAISMILGRMNTEAFF
TGTGCCATCAGTATGATCCTAGGCCGGATGAACACTGAAGCTTTCTTT
>TRBV9|-|TRBJ2-7|few
CASSAGHGEGYEQYF
TGTGCCAGCAGCGCGGGACACGGCGAGGGCTACGAGCAGTACTTC
>TRBV5-1|-|TRBJ1-4|-
CASSLGWEKLFF
TGCGCCAGCAGCTTGGGTTGGGAAAAACTGTTTTTT
>TRBV12-3/TRBV12-4|-|TRBJ1-5|few
CASRTGVDQPQHF
TGTGCCAGCCGAACGGGGGTGGATCAGCCCCAGCATTTT
>TRBV7-2|TRBD1|TRBJ2-7|-
CASSLYGTGDYEQYF
TGTGCCAGCAGCTTGTACGGGACAGGAGACTACGAGCAGTACTTC
>TRBV20-1|-|TRBJ2-3|-
CSARGTAITDTQYF
TGCAGTGCTAGAGGGACAGCTATAACAGATACGCAGTATTTT
>TRBV6-2/TRBV6-3|TRBD1|TRBJ2-7|few
CASRHKTRTGLSSYEQYF
TGTGCCAGCAGGCATAAGACTCGGACAGGTCTTAGCTCCTACGAGCAGTACTTC
>TRBV15|-|TRBJ1-6|-
CATSRSPGGNSPLHF
TGTGCCACCAGCAGAAGCCCGGGTGGAAATTCACCCCTCCACTTT
>TRBV10-3|TRBD1|TRBJ2-2|few
CAIAGQVNTGELFF
TGTGCCATCGCGGGACAGGTTAACACCGGGGAGCTGTTTTTT
>TRBV29-1|-|TRBJ1-4|-
CSASGTSSTNEKLFF
TGCAGCGCTTCCGGGACCAGCTCAACTAATGAAAAACTGTTTTTT
>TRBV7-2|-|TRBJ2-5|-
CASSLMSVGGETQYF
TGTGCCAGCAGCTTAATGAGTGTGGGGGGAGAGACCCAGTACTTC
>TRBV29-1|-|TRBJ2-3|-
CSVRERRPDTQYF
TGCAGCGTCCGGGAACGCCGCCCAGATACGCAGTATTTT